This TCR beta chain was captured by sequencing in a study of T-cell reconstitution after alpha-beta-depleted transplantation in children. In this sample, this clonotype turned up a few times. The TCRbeta library incorporated unique molecular identifiers. One entry per CDR3 protein, called by TCRdb with MiXCR from the PCR reads. Among nearly 400,000 distinct CDR3 sequences, over 20% were seen once, and the ten largest hold around 4%. CDR1 is MGHDK, CDR2 SYGVNS, per germline. The CDR3 consists of 15 residues. The V gene end was trimmed by 2 bases and the J gene end by 4 bases; junction bases not matched to a gene: 8.

Sequences were derived from PBMCs from the stem cell graft donor, sampled from the stem cell graft. The clonotype was recovered from a human donor who donated a stem cell graft to a child with acute myeloid leukemia. V usage is TRBV25-1 and J usage is TRBJ2-7; 7 nucleotides agree with TRBD2. CDR3 amino acids: CASSEVAGVAYEQYF. In nucleotides, the CDR3 is TGTGCCAGCAGTGAAGTTGCGGGAGTTGCTTACGAGCAGTACTTC.